What follows describes a single TCR beta chain. The antigen is unknown. Template switching was used to attach UMIs, which incorporated a 6-nucleotide sample barcode. TCRdb re-called the 5' RACE reads, yielding one record per CDR3 amino acid sequence without DNA. The sample data list approximately 100,000 distinct CDR3 sequences. This sample stems from a study of monozygotic twins with inflammatory bowel disease. Whole blood without T cell sorting served as the source of isolated total RNA. The CDR3 loop spans 16 amino acids. Looked up from germline, CDR1 is SGHTA and CDR2 is FQGNSA. Overall study results and limits: Support for a single strong signal or clonotype associated with IBD was absent.

The chain links TRBV7-2 to TRBJ2-1; the TRBD2 assignment by TCRdb is unverifiable without DNA. The receptor was isolated from a human donor with ulcerative colitis or Crohn's disease, or a healthy co-twin of an affected twin (not recorded which). Material for sequencing was blood. CDR3 loop: CASSLMFGGGANEQFF.